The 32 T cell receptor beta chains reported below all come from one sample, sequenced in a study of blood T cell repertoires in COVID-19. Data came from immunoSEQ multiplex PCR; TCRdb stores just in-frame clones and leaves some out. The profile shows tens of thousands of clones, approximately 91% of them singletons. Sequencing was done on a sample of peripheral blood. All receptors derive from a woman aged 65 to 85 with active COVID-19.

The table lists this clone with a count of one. CDR3 sequence reads: CASSLPKRGGETQYF. CDR3 nucleotide sequence: TGTGCCAGCAGTTTACCCAAGCGGGGCGGGGAGACCCAGTACTTC. The chain carries TRBV28 and TRBJ2-5; 7 bases are a match to TRBD2. J lost 5 bases, V lost 2 bases, and 8 bases had no gene match. CDR3 length: 15 amino acids. The germline CDR1 and CDR2 sequences are MDHEN and SYDVKM.

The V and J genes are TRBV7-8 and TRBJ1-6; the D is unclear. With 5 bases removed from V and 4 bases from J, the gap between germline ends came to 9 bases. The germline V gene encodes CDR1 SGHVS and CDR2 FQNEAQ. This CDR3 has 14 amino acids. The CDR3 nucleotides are TGTGCCAGCAGCCCCGAGGTGTATAATTCACCCCTCCACTTT. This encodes CASSPEVYNSPLHF.

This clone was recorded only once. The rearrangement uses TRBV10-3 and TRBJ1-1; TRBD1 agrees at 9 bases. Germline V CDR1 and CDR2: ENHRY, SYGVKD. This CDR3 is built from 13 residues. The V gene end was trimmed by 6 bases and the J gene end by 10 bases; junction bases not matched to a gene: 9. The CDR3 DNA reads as TGTGCCATCAGCCCGGGACAGGGTTTTGGAGCTTTCTTT. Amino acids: CAISPGQGFGAFF.

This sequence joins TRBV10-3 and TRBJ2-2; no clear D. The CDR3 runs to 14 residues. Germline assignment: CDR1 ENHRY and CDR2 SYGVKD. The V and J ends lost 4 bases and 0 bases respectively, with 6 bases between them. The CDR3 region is CAISGTANTGELFF. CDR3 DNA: TGTGCCATCAGTGGCACGGCGAACACCGGGGAGCTGTTTTTT.

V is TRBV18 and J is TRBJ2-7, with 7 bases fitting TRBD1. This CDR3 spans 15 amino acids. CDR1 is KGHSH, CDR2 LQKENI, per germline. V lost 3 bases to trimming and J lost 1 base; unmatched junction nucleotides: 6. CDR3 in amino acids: CASSPSGQASYEQYF. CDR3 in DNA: TGTGCCAGCTCACCGAGTGGACAGGCGTCCTACGAGCAGTACTTC.

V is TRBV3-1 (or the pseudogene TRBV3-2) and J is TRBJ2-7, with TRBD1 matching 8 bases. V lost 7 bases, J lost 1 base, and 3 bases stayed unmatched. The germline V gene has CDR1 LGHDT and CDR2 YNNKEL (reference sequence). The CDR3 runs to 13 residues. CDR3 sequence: CASKRDRSYEQYF. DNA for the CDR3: TGTGCCAGCAAACGGGACAGGTCCTACGAGCAGTACTTC.

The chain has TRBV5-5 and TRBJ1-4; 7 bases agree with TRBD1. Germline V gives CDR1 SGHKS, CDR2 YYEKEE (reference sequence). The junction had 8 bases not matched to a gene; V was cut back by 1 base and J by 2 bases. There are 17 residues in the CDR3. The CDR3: CASSLLIETGTNEKLFF. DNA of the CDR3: TGTGCCAGCAGCTTGCTGATAGAGACAGGGACTAATGAAAAACTGTTTTTT.

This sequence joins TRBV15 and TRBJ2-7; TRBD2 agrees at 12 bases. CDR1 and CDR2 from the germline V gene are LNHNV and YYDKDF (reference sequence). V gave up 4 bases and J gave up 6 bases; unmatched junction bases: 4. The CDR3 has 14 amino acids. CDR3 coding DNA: TGTGCCACCAGCACGACTAGCGGGAGTGCCGAGCAGTACTTC. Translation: CATSTTSGSAEQYF.

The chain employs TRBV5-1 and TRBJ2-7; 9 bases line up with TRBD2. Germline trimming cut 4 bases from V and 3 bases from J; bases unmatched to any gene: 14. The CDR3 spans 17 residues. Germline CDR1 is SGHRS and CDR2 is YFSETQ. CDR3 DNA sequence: TGCGCCAGCAGCCCTCTTGGCGGTAGCGGGAGTCTCTACGAGCAGTACTTC. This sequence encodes CASSPLGGSGSLYEQYF.

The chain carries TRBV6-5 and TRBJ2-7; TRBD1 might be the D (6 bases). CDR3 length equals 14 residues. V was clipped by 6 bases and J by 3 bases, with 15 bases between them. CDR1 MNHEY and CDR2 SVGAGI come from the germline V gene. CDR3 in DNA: TGTGCCAGCAGGGGAACAGGGATCGGCTACGAGCAGTACTTC. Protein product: CASRGTGIGYEQYF.

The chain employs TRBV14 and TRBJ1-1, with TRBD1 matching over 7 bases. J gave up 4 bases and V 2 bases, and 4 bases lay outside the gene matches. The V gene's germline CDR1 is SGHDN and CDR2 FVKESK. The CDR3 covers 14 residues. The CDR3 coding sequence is TGTGCCAGCAGCCAATGGGGACAGTCCACTGAAGCTTTCTTT. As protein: CASSQWGQSTEAFF.

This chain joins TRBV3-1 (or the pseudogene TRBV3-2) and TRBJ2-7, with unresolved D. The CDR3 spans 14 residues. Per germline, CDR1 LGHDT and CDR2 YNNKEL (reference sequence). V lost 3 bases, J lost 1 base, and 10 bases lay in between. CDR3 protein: CASSHSTESYEQYF. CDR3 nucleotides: TGTGCCAGCAGCCATAGCACGGAGTCCTACGAGCAGTACTTC.

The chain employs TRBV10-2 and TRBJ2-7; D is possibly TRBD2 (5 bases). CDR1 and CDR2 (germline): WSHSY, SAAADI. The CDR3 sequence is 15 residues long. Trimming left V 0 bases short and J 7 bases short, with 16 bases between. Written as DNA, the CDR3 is TGCGCCAGCAGTGAGTCCGGGGAACTGGTGGGGGAGCAGTACTTC. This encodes CASSESGELVGEQYF.

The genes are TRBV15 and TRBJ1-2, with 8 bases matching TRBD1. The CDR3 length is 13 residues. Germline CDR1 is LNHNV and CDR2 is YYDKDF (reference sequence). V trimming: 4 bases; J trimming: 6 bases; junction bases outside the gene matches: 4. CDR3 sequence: CATSTGQGNGYTF. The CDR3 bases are TGTGCCACCAGCACCGGACAGGGTAATGGCTACACCTTC. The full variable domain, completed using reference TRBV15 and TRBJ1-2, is DAMVIQNPRYQVTQFGKPVTLSCSQTLNHNVMYWYQQKSSQAPKLLFHYYDKDFNNEADTPDNFQSRRPNTSFCFLDIRSPGLGDTAMYLCATSTGQGNGYTFGSGTRLTVV.

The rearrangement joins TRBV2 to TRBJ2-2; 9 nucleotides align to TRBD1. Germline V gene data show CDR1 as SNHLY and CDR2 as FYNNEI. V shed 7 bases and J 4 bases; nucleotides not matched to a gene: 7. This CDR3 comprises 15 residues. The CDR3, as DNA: TGTGCCAGCATCAGACAGGGGGTTAGCACCGGGGAGCTGTTTTTT. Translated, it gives CASIRQGVSTGELFF.

CDR3 amino acids: CASSYELIYEQYF. The CDR3 DNA sequence: TGTGCCAGCAGTTATGAACTAATCTACGAGCAGTACTTC. The chain combines TRBV6-5 with TRBJ2-7, with D unclear. Germline values: CDR1 MNHEY, CDR2 SVGAGI. CDR3 length: 13 amino acids. Deletions cut 3 bases from V and 3 bases from J, with 9 bases between.

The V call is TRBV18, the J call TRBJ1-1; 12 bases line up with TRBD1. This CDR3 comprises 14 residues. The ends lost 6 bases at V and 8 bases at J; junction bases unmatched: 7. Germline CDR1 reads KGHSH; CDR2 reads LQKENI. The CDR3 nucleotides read TGTGCCAGCTCTTACCGGGACAGGGGGCCAGAAGCTTTCTTT. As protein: CASSYRDRGPEAFF.

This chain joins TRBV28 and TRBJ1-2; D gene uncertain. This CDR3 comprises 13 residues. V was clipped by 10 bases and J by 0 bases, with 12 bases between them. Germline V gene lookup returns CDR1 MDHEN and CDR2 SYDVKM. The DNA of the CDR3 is TGTGCCACCGAGGAAGAGTCTAACTATGGCTACACCTTC. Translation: CATEEESNYGYTF.

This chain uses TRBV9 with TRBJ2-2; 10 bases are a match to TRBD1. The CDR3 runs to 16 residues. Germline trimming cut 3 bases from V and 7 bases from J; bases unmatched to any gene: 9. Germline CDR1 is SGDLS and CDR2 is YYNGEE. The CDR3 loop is CASSDDRDRGYGELFF. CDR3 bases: TGTGCCAGCAGCGATGACCGGGACAGGGGTTACGGGGAGCTGTTTTTT.

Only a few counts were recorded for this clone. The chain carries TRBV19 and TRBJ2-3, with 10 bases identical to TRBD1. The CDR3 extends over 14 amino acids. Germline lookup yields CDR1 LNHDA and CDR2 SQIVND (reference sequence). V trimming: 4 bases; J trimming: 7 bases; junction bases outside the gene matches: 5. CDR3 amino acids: CASSTTGGTYTQYF. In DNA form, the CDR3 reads TGTGCCAGTAGTACGACAGGGGGCACGTATACGCAGTATTTT.

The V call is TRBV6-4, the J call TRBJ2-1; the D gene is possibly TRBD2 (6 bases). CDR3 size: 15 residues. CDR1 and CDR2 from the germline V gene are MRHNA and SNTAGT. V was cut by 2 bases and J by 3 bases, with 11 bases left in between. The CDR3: CASSDQAGNYNEQFF. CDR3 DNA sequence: TGTGCCAGCAGTGACCAAGCGGGCAACTACAATGAGCAGTTCTTC.

The CDR3 DNA reads as TGCAGCGTGGATGACAGGGGGGAGACCCAGTACTTC. Encoded protein: CSVDDRGETQYF. The V call is TRBV29-1, the J call TRBJ2-5; 9 nucleotides agree with TRBD1. In germline, CDR1 is SQVTM, CDR2 ANQGSEA. V shed 6 bases, J shed 5 bases, and the junction held 4 bases outside the gene matches. The CDR3 runs 12 residues.

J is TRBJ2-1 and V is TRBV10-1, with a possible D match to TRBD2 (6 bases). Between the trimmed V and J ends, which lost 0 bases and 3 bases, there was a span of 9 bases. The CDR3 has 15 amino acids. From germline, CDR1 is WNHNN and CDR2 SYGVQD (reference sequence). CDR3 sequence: CASSESGLGYNEQFF. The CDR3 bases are TGCGCCAGCAGTGAGTCGGGACTGGGCTACAATGAGCAGTTCTTC.

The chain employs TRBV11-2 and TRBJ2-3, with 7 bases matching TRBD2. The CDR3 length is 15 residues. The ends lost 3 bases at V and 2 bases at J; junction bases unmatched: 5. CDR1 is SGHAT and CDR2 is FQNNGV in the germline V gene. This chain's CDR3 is CASSFLAADTDTQYF. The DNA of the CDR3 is TGTGCCAGCAGCTTCCTAGCGGCCGACACAGATACGCAGTATTTT. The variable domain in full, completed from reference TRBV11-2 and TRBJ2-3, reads EAGVAQSPRYKIIEKRQSVAFWCNPISGHATLYWYQQILGQGPKLLIQFQNNGVVDDSQLPKDRFSAERLKGVDSTLKIQPAKLEDSAVYLCASSFLAADTDTQYFGPGTRLTVL.

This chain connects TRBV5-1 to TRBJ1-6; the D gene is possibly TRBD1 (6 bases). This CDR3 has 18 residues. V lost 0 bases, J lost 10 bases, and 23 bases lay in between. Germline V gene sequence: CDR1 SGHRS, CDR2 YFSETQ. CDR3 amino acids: CASSLDKDRGSLSSPLHF. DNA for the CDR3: TGCGCCAGCAGCTTGGATAAGGACAGAGGTTCCCTTAGCTCACCCCTCCACTTT. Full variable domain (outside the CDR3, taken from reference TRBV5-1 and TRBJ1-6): KAGVTQTPRYLIKTRGQQVTLSCSPISGHRSVSWYQQTPGQGLQFLFEYFSETQRNKGNFPGRFSGRQFSNSRSEMNVSTLELGDSALYLCASSLDKDRGSLSSPLHFGNGTRLTVT.

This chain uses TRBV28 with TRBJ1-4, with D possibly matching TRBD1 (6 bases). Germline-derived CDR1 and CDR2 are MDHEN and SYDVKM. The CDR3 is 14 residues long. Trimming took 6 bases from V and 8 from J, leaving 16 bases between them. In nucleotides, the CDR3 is TGTGCCAGCAGCTCTAACAGGGTTCGCGAAAAACTGTTTTTT. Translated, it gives CASSSNRVREKLFF. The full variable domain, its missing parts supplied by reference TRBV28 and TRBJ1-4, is DVKVTQSSRYLVKRTGEKVFLECVQDMDHENMFWYRQDPGLGLRLIYFSYDVKMKEKGDIPEGYSVSREKKERFSLILESASTNQTSMYLCASSSNRVREKLFFGSGTQLSVL.

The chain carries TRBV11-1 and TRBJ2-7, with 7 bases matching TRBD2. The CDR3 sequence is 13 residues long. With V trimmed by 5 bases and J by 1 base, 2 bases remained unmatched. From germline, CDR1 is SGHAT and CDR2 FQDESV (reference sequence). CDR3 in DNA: TGTGCCAGCAGCCCGCGGGAGTCCTACGAGCAGTACTTC. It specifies CASSPRESYEQYF. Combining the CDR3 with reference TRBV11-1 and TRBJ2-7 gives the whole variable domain EAEVAQSPRYKITEKSQAVAFWCDPISGHATLYWYRQILGQGPELLVQFQDESVVDDSQLPKDRFSAERLKGVDSTLKIQPAELGDSAMYLCASSPRESYEQYFGPGTRLTVT.

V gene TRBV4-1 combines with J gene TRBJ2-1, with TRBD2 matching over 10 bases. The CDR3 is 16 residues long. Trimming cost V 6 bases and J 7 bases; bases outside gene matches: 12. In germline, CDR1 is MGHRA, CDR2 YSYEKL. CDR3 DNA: TGCGCCAGCAGACGAGGGGAGACTAGCGGGTTTAATGAGCAGTTCTTC. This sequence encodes CASRRGETSGFNEQFF.

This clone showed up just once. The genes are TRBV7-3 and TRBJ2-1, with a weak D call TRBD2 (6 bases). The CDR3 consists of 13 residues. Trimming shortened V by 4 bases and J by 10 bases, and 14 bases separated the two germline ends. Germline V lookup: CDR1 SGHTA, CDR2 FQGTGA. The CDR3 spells CASSSMEGGEQFF. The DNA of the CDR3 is TGTGCCAGCAGCTCAATGGAGGGAGGCGAGCAGTTCTTC.

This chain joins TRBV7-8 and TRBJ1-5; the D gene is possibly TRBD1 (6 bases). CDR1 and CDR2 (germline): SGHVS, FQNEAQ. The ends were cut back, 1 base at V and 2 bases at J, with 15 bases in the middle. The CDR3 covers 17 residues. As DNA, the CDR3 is TGTGCCAGCAGCTTAGTTGGGGGGGCAGGAGGCAATCAGCCCCAGCATTTT. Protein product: CASSLVGGAGGNQPQHF.

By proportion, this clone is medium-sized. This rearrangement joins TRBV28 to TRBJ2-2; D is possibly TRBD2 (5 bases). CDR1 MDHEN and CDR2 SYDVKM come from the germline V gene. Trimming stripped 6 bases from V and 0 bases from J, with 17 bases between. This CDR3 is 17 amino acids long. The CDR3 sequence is CASSLGLLNTNTGELFF. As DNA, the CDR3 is TGTGCCAGCAGCCTAGGACTGCTAAACACGAACACCGGGGAGCTGTTTTTT.

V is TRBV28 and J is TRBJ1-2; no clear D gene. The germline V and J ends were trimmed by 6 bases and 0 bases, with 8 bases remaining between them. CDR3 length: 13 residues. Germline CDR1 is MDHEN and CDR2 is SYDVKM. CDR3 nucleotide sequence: TGTGCCAGCAGGGTGGCAACTAACTATGGCTACACCTTC. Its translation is CASRVATNYGYTF.